The rows below give T cell receptor beta chains drawn from one sample of a study of blood T cell repertoires in COVID-19. Sequenced by immunoSEQ multiplex PCR; TCRdb stores in-frame clones only, minus some. This repertoire shows about 210,000 clones, roughly 86% found once; its top ten account for less than 8%. Sample: peripheral blood. These receptors were collected from a woman between 45 and 60 years old with active or convalescent COVID-19. CDR3s leave out the opening cysteine and the closing phenylalanine or tryptophan.

CDR3: ASSVWQPRFGGEQY
J: TRBJ2-7
V: TRBV5-1

CDR3: ASSTSSGMAYEQY
J: TRBJ2-7
V: TRBV11-2

CDR3: ASSEGQSHTEAF
J: TRBJ1-1
V: TRBV7-9

CDR3: ASRGVDSYNEQF
J: TRBJ2-1
V: TRBV25-1

CDR3: ASSEISSYNEQF
J: TRBJ2-1
V: TRBV7-9

CDR3: ASSFWTSGRSEQY
J: TRBJ2-7
V: TRBV27

CDR3: ASRTGINYGYT
J: TRBJ1-2
V: TRBV28

CDR3: ASSVNGRLNTGELF
J: TRBJ2-2
V: TRBV2

CDR3: ASGTGLGTGRTGELF
J: TRBJ1-4
V: TRBV27

CDR3: ASTLGQGSSPLH
J: TRBJ1-6
V: TRBV5-1

CDR3: AISDLGSDNEQF
J: TRBJ2-1
V: TRBV10-3

CDR3: ASSPWGGQDEQY
J: TRBJ2-7
V: TRBV9

CDR3: ASRGGGGEKLF
J: TRBJ1-4
V: TRBV2

CDR3: ASSYSATGDQPQH
J: TRBJ1-5
V: TRBV6-5

CDR3: ASSPFGTAAF
J: TRBJ1-1
V: TRBV6-5

CDR3: ASSSGQGISSYNSPLH
J: TRBJ1-6
V: TRBV5-1

CDR3: ASSQEGDSYTGELF
J: TRBJ2-2
V: TRBV4-2

CDR3: ASTKGTGVNTEAF
J: TRBJ1-1
V: TRBV19

CDR3: ASSALDSRSNQPQH
J: TRBJ1-5
V: TRBV2

CDR3: ASRSQGYYGYT
J: TRBJ1-2
V: TRBV2

CDR3: ASSVLAGGGNEQF
J: TRBJ2-1
V: TRBV11-3

CDR3: ASSSGTDPEKLF
J: TRBJ1-4
V: TRBV6-6

CDR3: ASTQGTGNSPLH
J: TRBJ1-6
V: TRBV6-5

CDR3: ASSLEGTYTEAF
J: TRBJ1-1
V: TRBV27

CDR3: ASRAAGAGANVLT
J: TRBJ2-6
V: TRBV7-4

CDR3: ASSHLGQATSTDTQY
J: TRBJ2-3
V: TRBV16

CDR3: SALTPRNEQY
J: TRBJ2-7
V: TRBV29-1

CDR3: ASSNRDRGLVEQY
J: TRBJ2-7
V: TRBV6-5

CDR3: ASREGTEAF
J: TRBJ1-1
V: TRBV7-9

CDR3: AWGVQGNEQY
J: TRBJ2-7
V: TRBV30

CDR3: SVTGGTGDSGANVLT
J: TRBJ2-6
V: TRBV29-1

CDR3: ASSLEVGLYT
J: TRBJ1-2
V: TRBV7-9

CDR3: ASRNGHSIAISPSI
J: TRBJ1-5
V: TRBV10-1

CDR3: ASSLGLATAGELF
J: TRBJ2-2
V: TRBV4-1

CDR3: ASSQGPAPSYEQY
J: TRBJ2-7
V: TRBV3-1/TRBV3-2

CDR3: ASSEMSGSNQPQH
J: TRBJ1-5
V: TRBV6-1

CDR3: ASTRRGFDTEAF
J: TRBJ1-1
V: TRBV5-1

CDR3: ASSLVGRGEQETQY
J: TRBJ2-5
V: TRBV7-8

CDR3: ASSLYAGGQTLGGGYT
J: TRBJ1-2
V: TRBV28

CDR3: ASSLVGQGEANEQF
J: TRBJ2-1
V: TRBV27

CDR3: ASSVGRTGNSPLH
J: TRBJ1-6
V: TRBV9

CDR3: ASSQDIEAGSNQPQH
J: TRBJ1-5
V: TRBV4-2

CDR3: ASRPPGGMEKLF
J: TRBJ1-4
V: TRBV6-5

CDR3: ASGRDSYYEQY
J: TRBJ2-7
V: TRBV12-5

CDR3: ASSQAAGAGGRNEQF
J: TRBJ2-1
V: TRBV3-1/TRBV3-2

CDR3: ASSVQGRDQPQH
J: TRBJ1-5
V: TRBV18

CDR3: ASSHQDRGHGYT
J: TRBJ1-2
V: TRBV3-1/TRBV3-2

CDR3: SASLARSGANVLT
J: TRBJ2-6
V: TRBV20-1

CDR3: ASSSRTSGYNEQF
J: TRBJ2-1
V: TRBV11-2

CDR3: ASSRWGTVNTEAF
J: TRBJ1-1
V: TRBV4-1

CDR3: ASSEGLRDYLYGYT
J: TRBJ1-2
V: TRBV2

CDR3: ASSLAGTTSSYEQY
J: TRBJ2-7
V: TRBV7-6

CDR3: ASSESRPTGLKGEAF
J: TRBJ1-1
V: TRBV6-1

CDR3: ASSKKGLQGTNQPQH
J: TRBJ1-5
V: TRBV21-1

CDR3: ASSWAGRGVYEQY
J: TRBJ2-7
V: TRBV5-1